One sample yielded the 12 T cell receptor beta chains listed below, sequenced in a study of human T cells and chemical hapten exposure. One entry per CDR3 protein results from TCRdb running MiXCR on the RACE reads. The table shows tens of thousands of distinct CDR3 sequences, with 9.9% occurring only once. Regarding time point: patch test 3, about 24 weeks after DPC sensitization. This sample's treatment: therapeutic diphenylcyclopropenone sensitization with weekly scalp DPC. The sample in question was whole blood, obtained in connection with sensitization to the hapten diphenylcyclopropenone (DPC). These receptors all stem from a woman between 40 and 55 years old with alopecia areata. Some clones in this sample may be carry-over from other donors' samples.

CDR3 sequence (DNA): TGTGCCAGCAGGGATGGGCCGGCGGGGCGCACAGATACGCAGTATTTT. Protein: CASRDGPAGRTDTQYF. The V and J genes are TRBV6-6 and TRBJ2-3, with D possibly being TRBD2 (6 bases). Germline CDR1 is MNHNY and CDR2 is SVGAGI (reference sequence). The CDR3 length is 16 residues. V was pared by 6 bases and J by 1 base, with 17 bases between.

This clonotype has only a few counts. The V gene is TRBV19, the J gene TRBJ2-1; 9 bases agree with TRBD2. The CDR3 has 18 amino acids. Germline trimming cut 10 bases from V and 0 bases from J; bases unmatched to any gene: 16. Germline assignment: CDR1 LNHDA and CDR2 SQIVND (reference sequence). CDR3 region: CATDQGAGGRSSYNEQFF. The CDR3 DNA reads TGTGCCACCGATCAGGGAGCGGGGGGCCGTAGCTCCTACAATGAGCAGTTCTTC.

The chain uses TRBV20-1 and TRBJ2-5; D is uncertain. Between the trimmed V and J ends, which lost 6 bases and 1 base, there was a span of 12 bases. This CDR3 spans 13 amino acids. Germline CDR1 and CDR2: DFQATT and SNEGSKA (reference sequence). CDR3 region: CSATTAFQETQYF. In DNA, the CDR3 is TGCAGTGCCACCACAGCCTTCCAAGAGACCCAGTACTTC.

This clonotype occurred many times. The CDR3 DNA follows: TGTGCCAGCAGCTTAGCAGGGAGTTTGGCGGGGGAGGCGGGAGAGACCCAGTACTTC. This translates into CASSLAGSLAGEAGETQYF. The V gene is TRBV7-2, the J gene TRBJ2-5, with TRBD2 matching 7 bases. The CDR3 loop spans 19 amino acids. From germline, CDR1 is SGHTA and CDR2 FQGNSA. V trimming: 0 bases; J trimming: 4 bases; junction bases outside the gene matches: 17.

The chain carries TRBV28 and TRBJ1-3; 7 nucleotides agree with TRBD1. Looked up from germline, CDR1 is MDHEN and CDR2 is SYDVKM. V lost 9 bases and J lost 4; bases outside the gene matches: 12. The CDR3 has 15 residues. CDR3 amino acids: CASYPGQSTGNTIYF. CDR3 nucleotide sequence: TGTGCCAGTTACCCGGGACAGTCTACAGGAAACACCATATATTTT. Full variable domain (missing parts from reference TRBV28 and TRBJ1-3): DVKVTQSSRYLVKRTGEKVFLECVQDMDHENMFWYRQDPGLGLRLIYFSYDVKMKEKGDIPEGYSVSREKKERFSLILESASTNQTSMYLCASYPGQSTGNTIYFGEGSWLTVV.

The chain combines TRBV18 with TRBJ1-2, with TRBD1 as a possible D gene (5 bases). V was shortened by 3 bases and J by 2 bases, with 16 bases between the two germline ends. The CDR3 is made up of 16 amino acids. Germline V gene data show CDR1 as KGHSH and CDR2 as LQKENI. The CDR3 nucleotides read TGTGCCAGCTCACCCCCTGATTGGGGGATGAACTATGGCTACACCTTC. It codes for CASSPPDWGMNYGYTF.

This clonotype came up many times. The genes are TRBV7-7 and TRBJ2-5; TRBD2 matches 9 bases. This CDR3 is 14 amino acids long. Germline CDR1 SSHAT, CDR2 FNYEAQ (reference sequence). Trimming took 5 bases from V and 5 from J; bases not matched to a gene: 6. Here the CDR3 DNA reads TGTGCCAGCAGCCCTAGCGGGGTCGGCGAGACCCAGTACTTC. Translated: CASSPSGVGETQYF.

This clonotype was observed once. The V call is TRBV7-2, the J call TRBJ2-3; D may correspond to TRBD1 or TRBD2 (6 bases each). CDR3 length: 15 amino acids. Germline V lookup: CDR1 SGHTA, CDR2 FQGNSA. Trimming cost V 1 base and J 3 bases, with 11 bases left between them. CDR3 protein: CASSLGWGATDTQYF. The DNA for the CDR3 is TGTGCCAGCAGCTTAGGTTGGGGGGCAACAGATACGCAGTATTTT.

This clonotype was seen ten or more times. The V gene is TRBV6-5, the J gene TRBJ2-3; 10 bases are shared with TRBD1. The germline V gene encodes CDR1 MNHEY and CDR2 SVGAGI. The trim removed 7 bases at V and 3 bases at J, leaving 4 bases unmatched. The CDR3 contains 14 residues. The CDR3 nucleotides read TGTGCCAGCATCGACAGGGGGCTGACAGATACGCAGTATTTT. Encoded protein: CASIDRGLTDTQYF.

This clonotype was recorded at least ten times. V is TRBV7-9 and J is TRBJ1-3, with D unclear. CDR1 is SEHNR, CDR2 FQNEAQ, per germline (reference sequence). This CDR3 has 14 amino acids. Between the trimmed V and J ends, which lost 4 bases and 1 base, there was a span of 8 bases. CDR3 coding DNA: TGTGCCAGCAGCTCGAGAACTTCTGGAAACACCATATATTTT. As protein: CASSSRTSGNTIYF.

This clonotype was seen only a few times. V usage is TRBV6-6 and J usage is TRBJ1-3; 8 bases map to TRBD1. V was clipped by 7 bases and J by 0 bases; unmatched bases: 8. CDR1 and CDR2 from the germline V gene are MNHNY and SVGAGI (reference sequence). The CDR3 runs 16 residues. CDR3: CASNGQGTLSGNTIYF. For the CDR3, the DNA is TGTGCCAGCAATGGACAGGGAACGCTCTCTGGAAACACCATATATTTT.

V usage is TRBV28 and J usage is TRBJ2-4, with 7 bases matching TRBD1. Trimming took 10 bases from V and 5 from J; bases not matched to a gene: 5. The CDR3 loop spans 12 amino acids. CDR1 is MDHEN and CDR2 is SYDVKM in the germline V gene. The CDR3 loop is CATWDRQNIQYF. Here the CDR3 DNA reads TGTGCCACCTGGGACAGACAAAACATTCAGTACTTC. The variable domain in full, completed from reference TRBV28 and TRBJ2-4, reads DVKVTQSSRYLVKRTGEKVFLECVQDMDHENMFWYRQDPGLGLRLIYFSYDVKMKEKGDIPEGYSVSREKKERFSLILESASTNQTSMYLCATWDRQNIQYFGAGTRLSVL.